This T cell receptor (beta chain) was sequenced in a study of blood T cells in healthy people across ages. Regarding the study as a whole: Without sorted subsets, naive and antigen-experienced compartments could not be conclusively compared.

This clonotype occurred a few times. Its antigen is not known. The use of a sample-barcoded 5' primer and a J-beta primer mix characterized a second PCR of about 7 to 12 cycles. A tag from a template-switch adaptor with 12 random nucleotides marked each cDNA molecule. TCRdb independently ran MiXCR on the 5' RACE reads; one entry per CDR3 protein. The table has 540,000 or so distinct CDR3 sequences, roughly 43% seen once. Per germline, CDR1 SQVTM and CDR2 ANQGSEA. With 5 bases removed from V and 8 bases from J, the gap between germline ends came to 18 bases. The CDR3 sequence is 13 residues long. Sequenced material: blood. This TCR was sampled from a man aged 80 or over in good health. The chain uses TRBV29-1 and TRBJ1-2, with D possibly TRBD1 on 6 matching bases. The CDR3 reads CSVYTPGHTGYTF. CDR3 sequence (DNA): TGCAGCGTTTACACTCCGGGACACACGGGCTACACCTTC. Looking up the rest from reference TRBV29-1 and TRBJ1-2 gives the full variable domain: SAVISQKPSRDICQRGTSLTIQCQVDSQVTMMFWYRQQPGQSLTLIATANQGSEATYESGFVIDKFPISRPNLTFSTLTVSNMSPEDSSIYLCSVYTPGHTGYTFGSGTRLTVV.